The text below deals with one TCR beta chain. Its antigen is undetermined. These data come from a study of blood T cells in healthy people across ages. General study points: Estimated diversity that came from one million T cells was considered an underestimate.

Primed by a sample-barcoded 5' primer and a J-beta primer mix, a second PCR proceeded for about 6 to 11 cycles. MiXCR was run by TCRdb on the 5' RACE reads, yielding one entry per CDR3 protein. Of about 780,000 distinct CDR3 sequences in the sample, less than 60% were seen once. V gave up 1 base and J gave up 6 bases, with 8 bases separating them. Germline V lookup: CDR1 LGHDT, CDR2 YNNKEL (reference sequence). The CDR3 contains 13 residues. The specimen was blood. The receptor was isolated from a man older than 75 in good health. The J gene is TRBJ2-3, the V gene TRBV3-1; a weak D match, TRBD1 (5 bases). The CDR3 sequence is CASSQARADTQYF. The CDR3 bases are TGTGCCAGCAGCCAAGCCAGGGCGGATACGCAGTATTTT.